This T cell receptor (beta chain) was observed in a study of T-cell reconstitution after alpha-beta-depleted transplantation in children. General observations from the study: About two months after transplant, alpha-beta T cells reportedly came from several hundred expanded graft clones. It was newly produced T cells that mostly accounted for T-cell counts and diversity one year after transplant.

Construction of the TCRbeta library involved unique molecular identifiers. TCRdb re-derived calls from the PCR reads in MiXCR, one entry per CDR3 protein. The sample shows about 830,000 distinct CDR3 sequences, around 17% of them seen only once. Of note for this clonotype: Its target is unknown.

Trimming removed 4 bases from V and 0 bases from J; junction bases left unmatched: 10. The germline CDR1 and CDR2 sequences are LGHNA and YSLEER. The CDR3 is 17 residues long. Sequences were derived from PBMCs, mostly from graft donor cells, sampled 360 days after TCRalphabeta/CD19-depleted stem cell transplant. This clonotype originated in a male patient younger than 18 who had a stem cell transplant for acute lymphoblastic leukemia, so the T cells may come from the graft donor. The chain carries TRBV4-3 and TRBJ2-3, with TRBD1 identical over 7 bases. The CDR3: CASSPGQALTSTDTQYF. DNA of the CDR3: TGCGCCAGCAGCCCAGGACAGGCGTTGACTAGCACAGATACGCAGTATTTT.